This T cell receptor beta chain was observed in a study of metastatic and nonmetastatic thyroid tumors. TCRdb recomputed clones from the PCR reads via MiXCR. The sample lists roughly 48,000 clones, around a sixth seen once, with about 3% in the top ten. Before thyroid surgery, none of the patients had received any treatment. The CDR3 extends over 14 amino acids. From germline, CDR1 is SGHRS and CDR2 YFSETQ. Trimming removed 4 bases from V and 2 bases from J, with 11 bases in between. V gene TRBV5-1 combines with J gene TRBJ2-3; D remains ambiguous. The sequencing sample was made of blood. This TCR was recovered from a female donor with papillary thyroid cancer or a benign thyroid nodule (not recorded which). Some clones in this sample may be carry-over from other donors' samples. CDR3 bases: TGCGCCAGCAGCGTGAGCGTCGACACAGATACGCAGTATTTT. Amino acids: CASSVSVDTDTQYF.